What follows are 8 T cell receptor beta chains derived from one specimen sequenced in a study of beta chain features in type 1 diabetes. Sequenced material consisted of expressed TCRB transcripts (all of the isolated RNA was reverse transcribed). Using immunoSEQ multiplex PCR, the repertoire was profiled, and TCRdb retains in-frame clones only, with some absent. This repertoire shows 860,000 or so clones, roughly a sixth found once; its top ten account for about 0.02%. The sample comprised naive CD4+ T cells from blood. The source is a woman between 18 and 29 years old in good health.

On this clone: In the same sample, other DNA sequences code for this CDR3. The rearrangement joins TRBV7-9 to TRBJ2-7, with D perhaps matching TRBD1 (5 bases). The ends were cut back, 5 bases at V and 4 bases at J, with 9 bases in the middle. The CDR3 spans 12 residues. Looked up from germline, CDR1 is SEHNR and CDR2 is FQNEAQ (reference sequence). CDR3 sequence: CASSPPGYEQYF. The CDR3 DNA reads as TGTGCCAGCAGCCCCCCAGGGTACGAGCAGTACTTC.

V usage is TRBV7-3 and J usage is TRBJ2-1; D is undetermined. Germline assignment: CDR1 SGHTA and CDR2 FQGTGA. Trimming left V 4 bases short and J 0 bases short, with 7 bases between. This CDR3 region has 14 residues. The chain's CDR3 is CASSSNPSYNEQFF. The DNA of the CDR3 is TGTGCCAGCAGCTCAAACCCCTCCTACAATGAGCAGTTCTTC.

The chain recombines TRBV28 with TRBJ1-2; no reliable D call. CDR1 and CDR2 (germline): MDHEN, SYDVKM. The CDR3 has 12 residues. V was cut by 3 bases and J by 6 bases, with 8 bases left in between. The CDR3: CASSFGGNGYTF. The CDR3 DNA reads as TGTGCCAGCAGTTTCGGCGGGAATGGCTACACCTTC.

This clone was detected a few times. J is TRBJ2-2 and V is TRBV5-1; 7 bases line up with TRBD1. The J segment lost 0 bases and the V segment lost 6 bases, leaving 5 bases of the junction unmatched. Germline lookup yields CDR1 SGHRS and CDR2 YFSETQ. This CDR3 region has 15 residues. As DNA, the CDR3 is TGCGCCAGCAAATCGGACAGGTCGAACACCGGGGAGCTGTTTTTT. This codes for CASKSDRSNTGELFF.

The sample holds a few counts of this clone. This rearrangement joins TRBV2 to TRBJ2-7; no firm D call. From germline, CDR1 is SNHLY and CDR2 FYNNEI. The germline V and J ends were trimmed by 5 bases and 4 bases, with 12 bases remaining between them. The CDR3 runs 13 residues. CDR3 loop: CASSTLKVYEQYF. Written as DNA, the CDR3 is TGTGCCAGCAGTACTCTAAAGGTGTACGAGCAGTACTTC.

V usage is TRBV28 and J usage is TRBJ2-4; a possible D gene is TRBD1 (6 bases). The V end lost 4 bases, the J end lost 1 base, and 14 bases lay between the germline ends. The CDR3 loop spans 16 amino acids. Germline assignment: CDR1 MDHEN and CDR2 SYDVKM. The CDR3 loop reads CASSSAGAGAKNIQYF. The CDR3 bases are TGTGCCAGCAGTTCGGCAGGGGCCGGGGCCAAAAACATTCAGTACTTC.

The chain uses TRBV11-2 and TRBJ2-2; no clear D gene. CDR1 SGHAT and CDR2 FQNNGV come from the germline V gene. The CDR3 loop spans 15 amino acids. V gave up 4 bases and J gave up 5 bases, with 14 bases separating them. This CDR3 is CASSSLGGNTGELFF. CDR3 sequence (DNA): TGTGCCAGCAGCTCCTTGGGTGGGAATACCGGGGAGCTGTTTTTT.

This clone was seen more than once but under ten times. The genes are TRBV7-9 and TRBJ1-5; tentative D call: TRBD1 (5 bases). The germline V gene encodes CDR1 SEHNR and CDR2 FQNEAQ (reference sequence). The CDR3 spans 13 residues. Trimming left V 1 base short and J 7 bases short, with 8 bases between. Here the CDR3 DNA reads TGTGCCAGCAGCTTAGAGGGGAGACAGCCCCAGCATTTT. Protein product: CASSLEGRQPQHF.